The 17 T cell receptor beta chains below were found in one sample sequenced in a study of cytomegalovirus exposure and HLA in healthy donors. TCRdb's table, derived via immunoSEQ multiplex PCR, lists solely in-frame clones and lacks some. Of some 170,000 clones in the sample, more than 75% are singletons; the top ten hold less than 3%. Sequencing input: PBMCs. The receptors stem from a man aged 18 to 30 in good health and CMV-seropositive.

This chain joins TRBV10-3 and TRBJ2-7, with 11 bases matching TRBD2. Per germline, CDR1 ENHRY and CDR2 SYGVKD. J lost 12 bases, V lost 7 bases, and 8 bases had no gene match. This CDR3 is 12 amino acids long. Here the CDR3 DNA reads TGTGCCATCATTACGACTAGCGGGGCCCGGTACTTC. Translation: CAIITTSGARYF.

This chain links TRBV5-1 with TRBJ2-1; 11 nucleotides align to TRBD2. The V gene's germline CDR1 is SGHRS and CDR2 YFSETQ. V was pared by 4 bases and J by 4 bases, with 7 bases of the junction left unmatched. The CDR3 consists of 16 residues. In nucleotides, the CDR3 is TGCGCCAGCAGCCAGTCGGGACTAGCGGTATACAATGAGCAGTTCTTC. Protein sequence: CASSQSGLAVYNEQFF.

The V and J genes are TRBV9 and TRBJ2-5, with 8 bases fitting TRBD2. With 7 bases clipped from V and 2 bases from J, the junction kept 7 bases outside the gene matches. The CDR3 has 14 amino acids. The germline V gene encodes CDR1 SGDLS and CDR2 YYNGEE. The CDR3 DNA is TGTGCCAGCGGTCGGGAGGGCTTTCAAGAGACCCAGTACTTC. It codes for CASGREGFQETQYF.

The chain carries TRBV18 and TRBJ1-2, with 8 nucleotides matching TRBD1. Germline-derived CDR1 and CDR2 are KGHSH and LQKENI. The CDR3 covers 15 residues. The V segment lost 6 bases and the J segment 8 bases; nucleotides outside the gene matches: 14. The CDR3 here is CASSPYDRGGDGYTF. The CDR3 DNA follows: TGTGCCAGCTCTCCCTACGACAGGGGCGGAGACGGCTACACCTTC.

The sample holds a few counts of this clone. The V gene is TRBV6-5, the J gene TRBJ1-3, with D tentatively TRBD1 (6 bases). The CDR3 has 12 amino acids. Germline V CDR1 and CDR2: MNHEY, SVGAGI. The V end was cut by 5 bases, the J end by 9 bases, with 11 bases between. For the CDR3, the DNA is TGTGCCAGCAGTGGCCAGGGGCGCACCATATATTTT. The encoded protein is CASSGQGRTIYF.

This clone turned up a few times. The chain uses TRBV6-1 and TRBJ1-5; D unresolved. Germline V gene sequence: CDR1 MNHNS, CDR2 SASEGT. The V and J ends lost 1 base and 3 bases respectively, with 13 bases between them. The CDR3 is 16 amino acids. This chain's CDR3 is CASSEGAQTINQPQHF. In nucleotides, the CDR3 is TGTGCCAGCAGTGAAGGTGCACAGACTATCAATCAGCCCCAGCATTTT.

The rearrangement uses TRBV15 and TRBJ1-2; 8 bases are shared with TRBD1. The CDR3 totals 16 residues. Trimming took 5 bases from V and 7 from J; bases not matched to a gene: 15. In germline, CDR1 is LNHNV, CDR2 YYDKDF (reference sequence). DNA of the CDR3: TGTGCCACCAGCCCTGGACAGGGCGAAACCTACTCTGGCTACACCTTC. Translating it yields CATSPGQGETYSGYTF.

The chain carries TRBV5-1 and TRBJ2-1, with D tentatively TRBD2 (6 bases). Trimming pared 2 bases from V and 5 bases from J, leaving 14 bases between. Germline V gene sequence: CDR1 SGHRS, CDR2 YFSETQ. CDR3 size: 15 residues. The CDR3: CASSFPEGRNNEQFF. The CDR3 DNA reads TGCGCCAGCAGCTTTCCTGAGGGGAGGAACAATGAGCAGTTCTTC.

The V call is TRBV4-2, the J call TRBJ2-7, with TRBD2 matching 8 bases. After removal of 0 bases from V and 5 bases from J, the junction contained 15 bases not matched to a gene. This CDR3 has 18 amino acids. Germline V CDR1 and CDR2: LGHNA, YNFKEQ. The CDR3 spells CASSQDPFGSGSPHEQYF. Written as DNA, the CDR3 is TGTGCCAGCAGCCAAGATCCGTTCGGGAGCGGGAGTCCCCACGAGCAGTACTTC.

The rearrangement joins TRBV28 to TRBJ2-1, with 7 bases matching TRBD2. V lost 3 bases to trimming and J lost 7 bases; unmatched junction nucleotides: 0. Germline CDR1 and CDR2: MDHEN and SYDVKM. CDR3 length equals 12 residues. The CDR3 sequence: CASSLRGNEQFF. The CDR3 nucleotides are TGTGCCAGCAGTTTGCGGGGGAATGAGCAGTTCTTC.

The chain has TRBV9 and TRBJ1-1; D call uncertain. Deletions cut 0 bases from V and 0 bases from J, with 6 bases between. The CDR3 has 14 residues. CDR1 SGDLS and CDR2 YYNGEE come from the germline V gene. CDR3 in amino acids: CASSVGQVNTEAFF. The CDR3 DNA reads as TGTGCCAGCAGCGTAGGTCAGGTGAACACTGAAGCTTTCTTT.

This sequence joins TRBV4-3 and TRBJ2-3; D not resolved. Germline loops: CDR1 LGHNA, CDR2 YSLEER. There are 13 residues in the CDR3. Between the trimmed V and J ends, which lost 1 base and 3 bases, there was a span of 5 bases. The CDR3 bases are TGCGCCAGCAGCCAAGTTCCAACAGATACGCAGTATTTT. It yields the protein CASSQVPTDTQYF.

The rearrangement links TRBV9 to TRBJ1-2; perhaps TRBD1 as D (5 bases). The CDR3 has 10 residues. The V end was cut by 7 bases, the J end by 6 bases, with 7 bases between. Germline CDR1 is SGDLS and CDR2 is YYNGEE. The CDR3 sequence: CASRGDGYTF. The CDR3 DNA sequence: TGTGCCAGCCGGGGGGATGGCTACACCTTC.

V is TRBV18 and J is TRBJ1-4, with TRBD1 matching 8 bases. This CDR3 has 14 amino acids. CDR1 is KGHSH, CDR2 LQKENI, per germline. The V and J ends lost 0 bases and 6 bases, in that order; junction bases with no gene match: 0. The CDR3 nucleotides read TGTGCCAGCTCACCACCGACAGGGGATGAAAAACTGTTTTTT. The encoded protein is CASSPPTGDEKLFF.

In its sample, this clone was seen once. The chain uses TRBV7-9 and TRBJ2-7; the D is unclear. Trimming shortened V by 4 bases and J by 5 bases, and 6 bases separated the two germline ends. Germline V gene data show CDR1 as SEHNR and CDR2 as FQNEAQ (reference sequence). The CDR3 sequence is 11 residues long. The CDR3 DNA reads as TGTGCCAGCAGCTCCACAGACGAGCAGTACTTC. Its protein product is CASSSTDEQYF.

The chain carries TRBV4-1 and TRBJ2-2, with D maybe TRBD1 (6 bases). Trimming shortened V by 0 bases and J by 1 base, and 12 bases separated the two germline ends. The CDR3 is made up of 17 amino acids. CDR1 and CDR2 (germline): MGHRA, YSYEKL. The CDR3 sequence: CASSQDGTGMNTGELFF. In nucleotides, the CDR3 is TGCGCCAGCAGCCAAGATGGAACAGGGATGAACACCGGGGAGCTGTTTTTT.

The V and J genes are TRBV25-1 and TRBJ1-2, with 9 bases lining up with TRBD1. The CDR3 is 15 residues long. V lost 4 bases and J lost 7; bases outside the gene matches: 10. The germline CDR1 and CDR2 sequences are MGHDK and SYGVNS. DNA for the CDR3: TGTGCCAGCAGTGCCCCAACCGGGACAGGGTCTGGCTACACCTTC. Translation: CASSAPTGTGSGYTF.